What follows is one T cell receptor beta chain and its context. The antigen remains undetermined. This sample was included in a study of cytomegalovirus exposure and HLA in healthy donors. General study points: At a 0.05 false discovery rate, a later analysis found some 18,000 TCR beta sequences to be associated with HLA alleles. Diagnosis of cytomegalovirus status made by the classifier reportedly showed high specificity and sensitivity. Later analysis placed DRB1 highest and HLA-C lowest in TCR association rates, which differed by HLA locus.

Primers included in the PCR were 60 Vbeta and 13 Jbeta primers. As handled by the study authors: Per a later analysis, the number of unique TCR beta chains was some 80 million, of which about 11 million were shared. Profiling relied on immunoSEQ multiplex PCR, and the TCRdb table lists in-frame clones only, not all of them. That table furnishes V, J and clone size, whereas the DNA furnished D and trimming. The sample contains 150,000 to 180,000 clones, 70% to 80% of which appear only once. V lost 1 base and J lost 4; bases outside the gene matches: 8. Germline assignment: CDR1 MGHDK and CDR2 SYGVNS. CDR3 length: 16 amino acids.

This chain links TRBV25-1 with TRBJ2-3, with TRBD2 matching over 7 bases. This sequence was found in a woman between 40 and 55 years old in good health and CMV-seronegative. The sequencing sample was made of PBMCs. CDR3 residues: CASSEWGGSQPDTQYF. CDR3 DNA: TGTGCCAGCAGTGAATGGGGCGGGAGCCAGCCAGATACGCAGTATTTT.